This T cell receptor beta chain comes out of a study of CD8 T cells in Susac syndrome. Study-level information: Among the Susac syndrome patients who underwent sequencing, about six had clinically active disease, while eight or nine of them were in remission. The study, taken as a whole, reports: The study found that Susac CD8+ clonal expansion peaked in TEMRA cells and active patients.

Recently defined diagnostic criteria classed the Susac syndrome patients as definite or probable. V was clipped by 2 bases and J by 3 bases, with 1 base between them. CDR3 length equals 12 residues. Germline CDR1 SNHLY, CDR2 FYNNEI. Random hexamers were used to reverse transcribe an amount of roughly 0.45 to 1 ug RNA. The authors amplified TCR beta CDR3 across 54 Vbeta and 13 Jbeta using immunoSEQ multiplex PCR. One entry per CDR3 protein, called by TCRdb with MiXCR from the immunoSEQ multiplex PCR reads. The profile shows 100,000 to 150,000 distinct CDR3 sequences, 90% to 95% of them singletons. Points on this clonotype: What it binds is not known.

The sequence came from a human donor with Susac syndrome. This chain uses TRBV2 with TRBJ2-2, with unresolved D. The sample comprised CD8+ T cells from PBMCs. The CDR3 bases are TGTGCCAGCAGTGAATACACCGGGGAGCTGTTTTTT. Its translation is CASSEYTGELFF. Drawing the rest from reference TRBV2 and TRBJ2-2, the complete variable domain is EPEVTQTPSHQVTQMGQEVILRCVPISNHLYFYWYRQILGQKVEFLVSFYNNEISEKSEIFDDQFSVERPDGSNFTLKIRSTKLEDSAMYFCASSEYTGELFFGEGSRLTVL.